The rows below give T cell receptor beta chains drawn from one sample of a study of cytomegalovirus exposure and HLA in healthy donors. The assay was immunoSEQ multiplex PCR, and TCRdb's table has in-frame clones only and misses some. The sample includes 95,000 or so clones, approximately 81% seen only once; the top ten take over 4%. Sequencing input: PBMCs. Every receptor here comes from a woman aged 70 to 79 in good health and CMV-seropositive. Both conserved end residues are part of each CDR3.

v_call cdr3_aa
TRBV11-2 CASSWGMRVDTQYF
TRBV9 CASSVEGGAAETQYF
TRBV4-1 CASSQGTVVTYEQYF
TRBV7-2 CASSLDHSSTDTQYF
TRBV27 CASQGQPTDTQYF
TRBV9 CASSVAGGGEKLFF
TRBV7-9 CASSPMTGLTGNEQFF
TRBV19 CASSTAGYEQYF
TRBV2 CASTLGRDRGLGYTF
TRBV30 CAWSAGYGYTF
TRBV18 CASSPPDRLYYNEQFF